The clone carrying this T cell receptor (beta chain) was observed a few times. Its matching antigen is unknown. This sample is part of a study of T cell responses to AZD1222 COVID-19 vaccine. This table comes from immunoSEQ multiplex PCR, and its TCRdb copy is limited to in-frame clones, with some not included. Among some 130,000 clones, approximately 83% were seen once, and the ten largest hold 1.5% to 2%. Notes on the study in general: A mostly white British donor set with more females was recruited, and clonal diversity was possibly underestimated. CD4 TCRs associated with vaccination spanned spike, dominating at 160-218 and 743-854. Seropositivity was recorded at baseline in only 5 or 6 AZD1222 recipients.

The CDR3 is made up of 14 amino acids. CDR1 is SGHTA and CDR2 is FQGTGA in the germline V gene. With V trimmed by 6 bases and J by 2 bases, 2 bases remained unmatched. The sample was peripheral blood, taken on day 0 of AZD1222 vaccination. The chain links TRBV7-3 to TRBJ1-4; 8 nucleotides align to TRBD1. The sequence came from an adult in good health. The CDR3 nucleotides read TGTGCCAGCAGTGCAGGGGGCACTAATGAAAAACTGTTTTTT. It specifies CASSAGGTNEKLFF.